The clone carrying this T cell receptor beta chain was observed a handful of times. The data were produced by immunoSEQ multiplex PCR, yet TCRdb's version contains in-frame clones alone and is incomplete. The sample holds 59,000 or so clones, 65% to 90% seen once. The V gene lost 6 bases and the J gene lost 1 base, with 18 bases spanning the gap. CDR1 and CDR2 from the germline V gene are MNHEY and SMNVEV (reference sequence). The CDR3 extends over 17 amino acids. The sample is drawn from a study of blood T cell repertoires in COVID-19. This TCR was recovered from a woman aged 80 or older with active or convalescent COVID-19. The rearrangement links TRBV27 to TRBJ2-2; perhaps TRBD1 as D (5 bases). Sequencing was carried out using peripheral blood. CDR3 coding DNA: TGTGCCAGCAGAAGCCGTGGGGCAGGATGGAACACCGGGGAGCTGTTTTTT. Translation: CASRSRGAGWNTGELFF.